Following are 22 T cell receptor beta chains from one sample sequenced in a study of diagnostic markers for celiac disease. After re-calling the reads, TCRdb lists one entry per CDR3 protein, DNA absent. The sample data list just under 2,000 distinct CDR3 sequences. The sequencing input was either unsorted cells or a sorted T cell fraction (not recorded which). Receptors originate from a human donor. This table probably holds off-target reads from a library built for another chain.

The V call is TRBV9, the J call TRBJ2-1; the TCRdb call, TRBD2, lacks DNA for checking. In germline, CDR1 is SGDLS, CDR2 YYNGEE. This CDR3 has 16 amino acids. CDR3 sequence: CASSRRVGTSYNEQFF.

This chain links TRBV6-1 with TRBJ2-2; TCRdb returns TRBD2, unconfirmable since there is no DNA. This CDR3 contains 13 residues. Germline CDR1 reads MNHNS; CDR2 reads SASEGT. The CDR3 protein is CASRRENTGELFF.

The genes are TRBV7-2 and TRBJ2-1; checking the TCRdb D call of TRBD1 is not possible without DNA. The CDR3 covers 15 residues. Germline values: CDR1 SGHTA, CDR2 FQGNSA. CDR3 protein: CASSLQGALGNEQFF.

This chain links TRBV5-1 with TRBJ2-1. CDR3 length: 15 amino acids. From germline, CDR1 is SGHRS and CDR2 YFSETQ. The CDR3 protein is CASSLLGYTSNEQFF.

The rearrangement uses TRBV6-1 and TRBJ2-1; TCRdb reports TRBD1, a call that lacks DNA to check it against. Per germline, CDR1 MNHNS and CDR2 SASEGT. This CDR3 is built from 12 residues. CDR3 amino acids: CASSRGAGEQFF.

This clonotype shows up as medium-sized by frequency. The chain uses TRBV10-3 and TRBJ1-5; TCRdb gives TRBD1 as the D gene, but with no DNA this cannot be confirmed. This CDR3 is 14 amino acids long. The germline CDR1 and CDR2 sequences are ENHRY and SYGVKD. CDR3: CAISDRGGNQPQHF.

The CDR3 reads CAWSEDRINTEAFF. The genes are TRBV30 and TRBJ1-1; TCRdb designates TRBD1, a call that cannot be tested without DNA. Germline CDR1 reads GTSNPN; CDR2 reads SVGIG (reference sequence). This CDR3 region has 14 residues.

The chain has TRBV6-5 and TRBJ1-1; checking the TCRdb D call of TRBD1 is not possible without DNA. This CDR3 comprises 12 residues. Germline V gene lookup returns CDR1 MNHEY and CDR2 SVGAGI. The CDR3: CASSLRGTEAFF.

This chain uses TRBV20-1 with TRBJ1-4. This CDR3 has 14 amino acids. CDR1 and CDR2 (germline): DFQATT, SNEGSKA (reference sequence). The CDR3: CSARVAGDAEKLFF.

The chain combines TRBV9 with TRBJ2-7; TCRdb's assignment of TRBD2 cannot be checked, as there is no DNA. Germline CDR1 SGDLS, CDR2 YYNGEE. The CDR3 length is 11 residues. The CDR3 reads CASSVGGEQYF.

The CDR3 loop is CEISEKKGAYGYTF. The genes are TRBV10-3 and TRBJ1-2. This CDR3 has 14 amino acids. Germline CDR1 and CDR2: ENHRY and SYGVKD.

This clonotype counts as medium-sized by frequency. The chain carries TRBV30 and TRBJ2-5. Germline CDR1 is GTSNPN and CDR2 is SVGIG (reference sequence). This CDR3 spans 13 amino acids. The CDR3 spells CACLRGPQETQYF.

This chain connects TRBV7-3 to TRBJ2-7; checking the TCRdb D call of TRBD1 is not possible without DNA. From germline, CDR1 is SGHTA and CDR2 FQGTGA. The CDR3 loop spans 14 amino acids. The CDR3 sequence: CASSLQAGYYEQYF.

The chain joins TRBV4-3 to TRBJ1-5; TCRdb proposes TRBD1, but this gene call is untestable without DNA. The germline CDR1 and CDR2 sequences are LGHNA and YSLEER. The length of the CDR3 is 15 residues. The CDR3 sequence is CASSPGWTGNQPQHF.

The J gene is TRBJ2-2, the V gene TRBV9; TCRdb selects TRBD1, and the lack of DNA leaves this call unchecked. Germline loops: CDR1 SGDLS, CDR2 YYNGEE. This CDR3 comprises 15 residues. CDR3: CASGRTGTNTGELFF.

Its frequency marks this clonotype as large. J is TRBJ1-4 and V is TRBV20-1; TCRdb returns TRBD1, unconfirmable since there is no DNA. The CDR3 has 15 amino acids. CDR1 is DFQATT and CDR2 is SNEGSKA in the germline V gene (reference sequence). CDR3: CSARDMGGTNEKLFF.

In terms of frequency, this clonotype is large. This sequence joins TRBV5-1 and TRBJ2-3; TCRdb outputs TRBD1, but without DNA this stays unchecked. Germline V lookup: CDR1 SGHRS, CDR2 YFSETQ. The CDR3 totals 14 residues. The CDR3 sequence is CASSPGQGTDTQYF.

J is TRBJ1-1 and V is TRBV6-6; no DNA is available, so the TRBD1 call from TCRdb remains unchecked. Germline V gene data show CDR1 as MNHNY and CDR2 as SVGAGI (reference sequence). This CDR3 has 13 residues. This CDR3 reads CASSYSNQGEAFF.

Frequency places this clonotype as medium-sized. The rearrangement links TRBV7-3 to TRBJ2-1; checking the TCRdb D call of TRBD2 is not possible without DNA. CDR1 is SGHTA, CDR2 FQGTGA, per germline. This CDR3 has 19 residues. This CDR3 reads CASSTPGTSGGGVYNEQFF.

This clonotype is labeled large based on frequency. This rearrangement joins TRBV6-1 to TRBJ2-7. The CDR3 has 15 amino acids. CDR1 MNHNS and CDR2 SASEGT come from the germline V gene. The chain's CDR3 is CASRDNMGRDYEQYF.

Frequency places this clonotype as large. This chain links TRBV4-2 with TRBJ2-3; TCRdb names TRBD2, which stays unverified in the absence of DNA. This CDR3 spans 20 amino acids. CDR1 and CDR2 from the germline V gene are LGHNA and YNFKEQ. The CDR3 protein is CASSQVAPGLAGGSTDTQYF.

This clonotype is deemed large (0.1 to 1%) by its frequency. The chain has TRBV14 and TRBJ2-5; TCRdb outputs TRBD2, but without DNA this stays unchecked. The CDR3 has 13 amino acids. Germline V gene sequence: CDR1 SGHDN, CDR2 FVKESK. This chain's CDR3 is CASSPGLVGTQYF.